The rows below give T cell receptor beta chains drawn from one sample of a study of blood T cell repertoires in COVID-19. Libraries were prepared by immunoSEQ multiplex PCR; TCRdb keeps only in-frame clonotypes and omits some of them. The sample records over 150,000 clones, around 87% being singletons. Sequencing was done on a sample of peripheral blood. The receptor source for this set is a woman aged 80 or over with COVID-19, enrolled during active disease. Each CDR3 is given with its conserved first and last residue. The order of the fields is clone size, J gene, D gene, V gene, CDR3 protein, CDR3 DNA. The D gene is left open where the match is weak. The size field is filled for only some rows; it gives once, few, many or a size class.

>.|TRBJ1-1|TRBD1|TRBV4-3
CASSQDEQGTSIFF
TGCGCCAGCAGCCAAGATGAACAGGGGACTAGTATTTTCTTT
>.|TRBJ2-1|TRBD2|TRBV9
CASSVAAGAAYNEQFF
TGTGCCAGCAGCGTAGCAGCGGGAGCCGCCTACAATGAGCAGTTCTTC
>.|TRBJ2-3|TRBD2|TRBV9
CASSARGLAGGTDTQYF
TGTGCCAGCAGCGCCCGCGGACTAGCGGGAGGGACAGATACGCAGTATTTT
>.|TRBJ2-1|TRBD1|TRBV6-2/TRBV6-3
CASSYGWQGANEQFF
TGTGCCAGCAGTTATGGGTGGCAGGGGGCCAATGAGCAGTTCTTC
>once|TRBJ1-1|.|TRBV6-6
CASSYLTQNTEAFF
TGTGCCAGCAGTTACTTAACACAGAACACTGAAGCTTTCTTT
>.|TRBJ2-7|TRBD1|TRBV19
CASSTTGTSYEQYF
TGTGCCAGTAGTACGACAGGGACCTCCTACGAGCAGTACTTC
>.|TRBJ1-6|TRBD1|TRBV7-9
CASSPGQAPYNSPLHF
TGTGCCAGCAGCCCGGGACAGGCGCCGTATAATTCACCCCTCCACTTT
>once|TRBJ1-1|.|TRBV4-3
CASSQVGRNTEAFF
TGCGCCAGCAGCCAAGTGGGGAGAAACACTGAAGCTTTCTTT
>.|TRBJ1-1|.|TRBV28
CASSPHRQGNTEAFF
TGTGCCAGCAGCCCCCATCGGCAGGGGAACACTGAAGCTTTCTTT
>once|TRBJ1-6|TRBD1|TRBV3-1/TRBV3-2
CASSQRQGSGASPLHF
TGTGCCAGCAGCCAACGACAGGGTTCAGGGGCTTCACCCCTCCACTTT
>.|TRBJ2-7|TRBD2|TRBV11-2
CASSLNLGGDEQYF
TGTGCCAGCAGCTTAAACCTCGGGGGGGACGAGCAGTACTTC
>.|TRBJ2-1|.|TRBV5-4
CASSSRDLGSNEQFF
TGTGCCAGCAGCTCACGGGACTTGGGCTCGAATGAGCAGTTCTTC
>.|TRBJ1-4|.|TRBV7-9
CASSSSGVGLGAKLFF
TGTGCCAGCAGCTCCTCAGGGGTTGGCTTAGGGGCGAAACTGTTTTTT
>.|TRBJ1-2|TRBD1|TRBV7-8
CASSQDRAGSKGYTF
TGTGCCAGCAGCCAGGACAGGGCGGGTTCGAAAGGCTACACCTTC
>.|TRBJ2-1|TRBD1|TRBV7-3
CASSLMGTGGDRSSYNEQFF
TGTGCCAGCAGCTTAATGGGGACAGGGGGCGACCGAAGCTCCTACAATGAGCAGTTCTTC
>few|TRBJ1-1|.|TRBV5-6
CASSLRRTRTNTEAFF
TGTGCCAGCAGCCTGCGGAGGACGAGAACTAACACTGAAGCTTTCTTT
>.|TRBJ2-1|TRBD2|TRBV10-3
CAISPATSGSMNEQFF
TGTGCCATCAGTCCTGCGACTAGCGGGAGCATGAATGAGCAGTTCTTC
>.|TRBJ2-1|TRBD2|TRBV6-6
CAGSSSGGSSGNEQFF
TGTGCCGGGTCGTCTAGCGGGGGTTCCTCTGGGAATGAGCAGTTCTTC
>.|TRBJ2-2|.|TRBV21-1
CASSLPGDGELFF
TGTGCCAGCAGCCTACCAGGGGACGGGGAGCTGTTTTTT
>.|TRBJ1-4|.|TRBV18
CASSPPNQVNEKLFF
TGTGCCAGCTCACCACCGAACCAGGTTAATGAAAAACTGTTTTTT
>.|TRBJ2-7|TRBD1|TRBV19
CASSNRGGGEQYF
TGTGCCAGTAGTAATAGAGGGGGCGGAGAGCAGTACTTC
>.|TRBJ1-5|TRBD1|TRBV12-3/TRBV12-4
CASSGTGDQPQHF
TGTGCCAGCAGCGGGACAGGAGATCAGCCCCAGCATTTT
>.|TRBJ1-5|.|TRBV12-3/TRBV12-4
CASSRATNQPQHF
TGTGCCAGCAGTCGAGCGACCAATCAGCCCCAGCATTTT
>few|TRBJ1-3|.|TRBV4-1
CASSQNQGYTIYF
TGCGCCAGCAGCCAGAACCAGGGTTACACCATATATTTT
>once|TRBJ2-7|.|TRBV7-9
CASSSQGGDYSWPYEQYF
TGTGCCAGCAGCTCTCAGGGGGGAGACTATAGCTGGCCCTACGAGCAGTACTTC
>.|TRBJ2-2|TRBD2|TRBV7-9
CASHLSGRADLTGELFF
TGTGCCAGCCATCTTAGCGGGAGGGCCGATCTTACCGGGGAGCTGTTTTTT
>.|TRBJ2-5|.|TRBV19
CASSIEGVETQYF
TGTGCCAGTAGCATCGAAGGGGTGGAGACCCAGTACTTC
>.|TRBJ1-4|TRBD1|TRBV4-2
CASSHDRGLGEKLFF
TGTGCCAGCAGCCACGACAGGGGGCTGGGTGAAAAACTGTTTTTT
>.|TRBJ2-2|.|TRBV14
CASSQAAASYTGELFF
TGTGCCAGCAGCCAAGCCGCGGCTAGCTACACCGGGGAGCTGTTTTTT
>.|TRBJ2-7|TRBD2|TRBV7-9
CATAGTSGSGEQYF
TGTGCCACTGCCGGGACTAGCGGGTCAGGCGAGCAGTACTTC
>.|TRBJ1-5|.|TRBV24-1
CATSTRGDQPQHF
TGTGCCACCAGTACGCGCGGAGATCAGCCCCAGCATTTT
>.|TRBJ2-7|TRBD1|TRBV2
CASVVTTGVGEQYF
TGTGCCAGCGTTGTGACGACAGGGGTGGGCGAGCAGTACTTC
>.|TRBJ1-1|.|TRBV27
CASSFRTENTEAFF
TGTGCCAGCAGTTTCCGGACAGAGAACACTGAAGCTTTCTTT
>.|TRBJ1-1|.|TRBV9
CASSTQGGAGAEAFF
TGTGCCAGCAGCACCCAAGGGGGGGCGGGGGCTGAAGCTTTCTTT
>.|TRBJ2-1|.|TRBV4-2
CASSQRIISGPSYNEQFF
TGTGCCAGCAGCCAAAGGATAATAAGCGGACCCTCCTACAATGAGCAGTTCTTC
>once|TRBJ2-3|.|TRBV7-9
CASRQGRSSTDTQYF
TGTGCCAGCCGTCAGGGCAGATCTAGCACAGATACGCAGTATTTT
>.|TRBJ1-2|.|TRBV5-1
CASSLNGANYGYTF
TGCGCCAGCAGCTTGAACGGAGCTAACTATGGCTACACCTTC
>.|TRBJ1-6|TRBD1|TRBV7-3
CASSITGGPSSNSPLHF
TGTGCCAGCAGCATCACAGGGGGCCCTTCTTCTAATTCACCCCTCCACTTT
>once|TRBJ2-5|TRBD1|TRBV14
CASSRDRTQETQYF
TGTGCCAGCAGCCGGGACAGGACCCAAGAGACCCAGTACTTC
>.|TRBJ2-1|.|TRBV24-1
CATSDSTRPSSYNEQFF
TGTGCCACCAGTGACTCGACTAGGCCTAGCTCCTACAATGAGCAGTTCTTC
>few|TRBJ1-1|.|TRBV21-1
CASSRDRGRETEAFF
TGTGCCAGCAGCCGGGACAGGGGGCGAGAAACTGAAGCTTTCTTT
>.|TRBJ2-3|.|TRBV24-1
CATSDTGGTDTQYF
TGTGCCACCAGTGATACGGGGGGCACAGATACGCAGTATTTT
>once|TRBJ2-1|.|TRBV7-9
CASILLGRVYNEQFF
TGTGCCAGCATCCTACTCGGGCGGGTCTACAATGAGCAGTTCTTC
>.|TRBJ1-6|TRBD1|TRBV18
CASSPQQGIRHSPLHF
TGTGCCAGCTCACCACAACAGGGGATTCGGCATTCACCCCTCCACTTT
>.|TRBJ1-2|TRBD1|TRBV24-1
CATSDSGQGGFYGYTF
TGTGCCACCAGTGACTCTGGACAGGGAGGGTTCTATGGCTACACCTTC
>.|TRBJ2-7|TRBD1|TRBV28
CASSPVGQGHEQYF
TGTGCCAGCAGTCCCGTGGGACAGGGCCACGAGCAGTACTTC
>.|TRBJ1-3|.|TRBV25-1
CASSDPGSGNTIYF
TGTGCCAGCAGTGATCCAGGCTCTGGAAACACCATATATTTT
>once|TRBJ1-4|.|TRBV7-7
CANSIRVTTNEKLFF
TGTGCCAACTCAATTCGGGTAACAACTAATGAAAAACTGTTTTTT